The next 23 T cell receptor beta chains were all read from a single sample in a study of CD8+ T cells in alopecia areata. The sequencing template was cDNA reverse transcribed from extracted RNA. Sequencing used immunoSEQ multiplex PCR; TCRdb keeps in-frame clones, though not all of them. The sample shows around 110,000 clones, around 50% of them seen only once. Treatment meaning: oral pan-JAK inhibitor, 5-10 mg twice daily. This sample comprised CD8+ T cells sorted from blood, obtained at week 24, from a patient treated with tofacitinib. These receptors were obtained from a human donor with alopecia areata.

The CDR3: CASSTLQSGEKLFF. The CDR3, as DNA: TGTGCCAGCAGTACCCTCCAAAGCGGTGAAAAACTGTTTTTT. This chain connects TRBV6-1 to TRBJ1-4; no definite D call. CDR1 is MNHNS and CDR2 is SASEGT in the germline V gene. The CDR3 runs to 14 residues. V lost 5 bases to trimming and J lost 7 bases, with 14 bases between them.

The rearrangement uses TRBV19 and TRBJ1-5; TRBD1 matches at 7 bases. The CDR3 extends over 16 amino acids. Germline CDR1 reads LNHDA; CDR2 reads SQIVND (reference sequence). The V and J ends lost 3 bases and 2 bases, in that order; junction bases with no gene match: 7. The CDR3 DNA is TGTGCCAGTAGTATGGAGACAGGGACGGGCAATCAGCCCCAGCATTTT. Its translation: CASSMETGTGNQPQHF.

This clone has a handful of counts. The chain carries TRBV13 and TRBJ2-4; D may be TRBD2 (5 bases). V gave up 4 bases and J gave up 1 base, with 8 bases separating them. Looked up from germline, CDR1 is PRHDT and CDR2 is FYEKMQ (reference sequence). The CDR3 covers 14 residues. The CDR3 nucleotides are TGTGCCAGCAGCTCCCCGGGGGCCAAAAACATTCAGTACTTC. This codes for CASSSPGAKNIQYF.

The chain employs TRBV2 and TRBJ1-5, with 10 nucleotides matching TRBD1. Germline CDR1 and CDR2: SNHLY and FYNNEI. V shed 5 bases, J shed 2 bases, and the junction held 3 bases outside the gene matches. This CDR3 region has 15 residues. CDR3 region: CASSWTGGGNQPQHF. The CDR3 DNA follows: TGTGCCAGCAGTTGGACAGGGGGAGGCAATCAGCCCCAGCATTTT.

V gene TRBV7-8 combines with J gene TRBJ1-1, with D perhaps TRBD1 (5 bases). This CDR3 has 13 amino acids. V lost 3 bases and J lost 6, with 11 bases in between. Germline lookup yields CDR1 SGHVS and CDR2 FQNEAQ. CDR3 region: CASSLSGISEAFF. DNA for the CDR3: TGTGCCAGCAGCTTGTCAGGGATTTCTGAAGCTTTCTTT.

The chain has TRBV7-2 and TRBJ2-5; 10 bases match TRBD2. Losses at the gene ends were 1 base for V and 5 bases for J; bases not matched to a gene: 4. CDR3 length: 15 residues. In germline, CDR1 is SGHTA, CDR2 FQGNSA. Here the CDR3 reads CASSLVGLAEETQYF. The CDR3 DNA sequence: TGTGCCAGCAGCTTAGTAGGACTAGCGGAGGAGACCCAGTACTTC.

This clone was detected a few times. The chain couples TRBV9 to TRBJ2-5; 9 bases align to TRBD1. The length of the CDR3 is 14 residues. After removal of 0 bases from V and 3 bases from J, the junction contained 0 bases not matched to a gene. Germline loops: CDR1 SGDLS, CDR2 YYNGEE. Written as DNA, the CDR3 is TGTGCCAGCAGCGTAGGGACAGGGGAAGAGACCCAGTACTTC. Translated: CASSVGTGEETQYF. The whole variable domain, remainder taken from reference TRBV9 and TRBJ2-5, is DSGVTQTPKHLITATGQRVTLRCSPRSGDLSVYWYQQSLDQGLQFLIQYYNGEERAKGNILERFSAQQFPDLHSELNLSSLELGDSALYFCASSVGTGEETQYFGPGTRLLVL.

The CDR3 region is CASSPTGSGGNQPQHF. CDR3 bases: TGTGCCAGCAGCCCGACGGGATCCGGCGGGAATCAGCCCCAGCATTTT. This chain connects TRBV5-6 to TRBJ1-5, with unresolved D. Germline loops: CDR1 SGHDT, CDR2 YYEEEE. V was shortened by 4 bases and J by 4 bases, with 18 bases between the two germline ends. The CDR3 runs 16 residues.

The rearrangement uses TRBV6-1 and TRBJ2-5; TRBD2 agrees at 8 bases. The CDR3 contains 18 residues. V gave up 4 bases and J gave up 4 bases; unmatched junction bases: 17. The V gene's germline CDR1 is MNHNS and CDR2 SASEGT. CDR3 sequence reads: CASSGIPGLVKGGETQYF. In DNA form, the CDR3 reads TGTGCCAGCAGTGGCATACCGGGACTAGTAAAGGGAGGAGAGACCCAGTACTTC.

This sequence joins TRBV6-1 and TRBJ1-3; D is uncertain. The CDR3 totals 14 residues. CDR1 is MNHNS, CDR2 SASEGT, per germline. With 4 bases removed from V and 2 bases from J, the gap between germline ends came to 9 bases. Here the CDR3 DNA reads TGTGCCAGCAGTGGCTATCGGGCTGGAAACACCATATATTTT. This sequence encodes CASSGYRAGNTIYF.

This clone was seen once. The V call is TRBV27, the J call TRBJ2-5, with TRBD2 matching over 8 bases. Trimming cost V 3 bases and J 1 base; bases outside gene matches: 7. The CDR3 length is 16 residues. Germline assignment: CDR1 MNHEY and CDR2 SMNVEV (reference sequence). The CDR3 region is CASSFKRGRTQETQYF. CDR3 sequence (DNA): TGTGCCAGCAGTTTCAAGCGGGGGCGAACCCAAGAGACCCAGTACTTC.

This clone appeared a single time. The rearrangement joins TRBV27 to TRBJ2-7, with D uncertain. CDR1 and CDR2 from the germline V gene are MNHEY and SMNVEV (reference sequence). V was shortened by 4 bases and J by 1 base, with 8 bases between the two germline ends. CDR3 size: 13 residues. The DNA for the CDR3 is TGTGCCAGCAGTTCAGGAGAATCCTACGAGCAGTACTTC. It codes for CASSSGESYEQYF.

This chain uses TRBV11-2 with TRBJ2-1; D is perhaps TRBD1 (5 bases). The CDR3 is 15 amino acids. Trimming removed 5 bases from V and 0 bases from J, with 11 bases in between. Germline V gene sequence: CDR1 SGHAT, CDR2 FQNNGV. As DNA, the CDR3 is TGTGCCAGCAGCCCGACAGAGAGCTCCTACAATGAGCAGTTCTTC. Protein sequence: CASSPTESSYNEQFF.

The rearrangement links TRBV4-3 to TRBJ1-5, with no clear D. Germline V lookup: CDR1 LGHNA, CDR2 YSLEER. This CDR3 contains 13 residues. V was cut by 5 bases and J by 2 bases, with 7 bases left in between. The DNA of the CDR3 is TGCGCCAGCAGCATGGAGGGCAATCAGCCCCAGCATTTT. It translates to CASSMEGNQPQHF.

The chain employs TRBV27 and TRBJ1-2; weak D call: TRBD1 (6 bases). The CDR3 spans 13 residues. From germline, CDR1 is MNHEY and CDR2 SMNVEV (reference sequence). Between the trimmed V and J ends, which lost 8 bases and 4 bases, there was a span of 14 bases. CDR3 in DNA: TGTGCCAGCTACCCAGGGGTAGGCTATGGCTACACCTTC. It codes for CASYPGVGYGYTF.

The V call is TRBV5-1, the J call TRBJ1-1; D call uncertain. The germline V gene has CDR1 SGHRS and CDR2 YFSETQ. This CDR3 spans 14 amino acids. V lost 3 bases and J 5 bases, leaving 14 bases between the germline ends. The DNA for the CDR3 is TGCGCCAGCAGCTCGGACGGTTTAGGGACTGAAGCTTTCTTT. Its translation is CASSSDGLGTEAFF.

This clone was counted between two and nine times. The chain combines TRBV2 with TRBJ2-7; 10 bases align to TRBD2. Per the germline V gene, CDR1 is SNHLY and CDR2 is FYNNEI. J lost 2 bases, V lost 2 bases, and 3 bases had no gene match. CDR3 length equals 15 residues. The CDR3 DNA reads TGTGCCAGCAGTGAACCTAGCGGGGGACCCTACGAGCAGTACTTC. It encodes CASSEPSGGPYEQYF.

In this sample, this clone turned up a few times. The J gene is TRBJ2-7, the V gene TRBV29-1, with no clear D. Germline V CDR1 and CDR2: SQVTM, ANQGSEA. The germline V and J ends were trimmed by 4 bases and 1 base, with 8 bases remaining between them. The CDR3 contains 12 residues. The CDR3: CSVAWMSYEQYF. The DNA for the CDR3 is TGCAGCGTTGCCTGGATGTCCTACGAGCAGTACTTC.

This clone was counted only a few times. The gene calls are TRBV27 and TRBJ2-7; 9 bases fit TRBD1. The V segment lost 4 bases and the J segment 0 bases; nucleotides outside the gene matches: 4. CDR1 and CDR2 from the germline V gene are MNHEY and SMNVEV (reference sequence). The CDR3 spans 15 residues. CDR3 residues: CASSSRTGASYEQYF. Here the CDR3 DNA reads TGTGCCAGCAGTTCGAGGACAGGGGCCTCCTACGAGCAGTACTTC.

The genes are TRBV2 and TRBJ2-7; D is tentatively TRBD1 or TRBD2 (5 bases each). Germline lookup yields CDR1 SNHLY and CDR2 FYNNEI. The CDR3 totals 12 residues. Trimming removed 8 bases at V and 6 bases at J, with 14 bases between. DNA of the CDR3: TGTGCCAGCCGGTTTATGGGACGCGAGCAGTACTTC. It encodes CASRFMGREQYF. The full variable domain, completed using reference TRBV2 and TRBJ2-7, is EPEVTQTPSHQVTQMGQEVILRCVPISNHLYFYWYRQILGQKVEFLVSFYNNEISEKSEIFDDQFSVERPDGSNFTLKIRSTKLEDSAMYFCASRFMGREQYFGPGTRLTVT.

This clone has just a few counts. V and J are TRBV19 and TRBJ2-1; 7 bases align to TRBD2. The germline V gene encodes CDR1 LNHDA and CDR2 SQIVND (reference sequence). Unmatched junction bases numbered 1, after V lost 8 bases and J lost 3 bases. This CDR3 is built from 12 residues. The CDR3 loop is CASQRGYNEQFF. CDR3 DNA sequence: TGTGCCAGTCAGCGGGGCTACAATGAGCAGTTCTTC.

The chain recombines TRBV9 with TRBJ2-2, with D unclear. The CDR3 covers 13 residues. Germline loops: CDR1 SGDLS, CDR2 YYNGEE. V shed 3 bases and J shed 5 bases, with 8 bases lying between them. The CDR3 region has the DNA TGTGCCAGCAGCGCCTCAACTACCGGGGAGCTGTTTTTT. Protein: CASSASTTGELFF.

This chain links TRBV30 with TRBJ2-7; D unclear. CDR3 size: 12 residues. The V gene's germline CDR1 is GTSNPN and CDR2 SVGIG (reference sequence). V lost 2 bases and J lost 5, with 10 bases in between. For the CDR3, the DNA is TGTGCCTGGAGTCAATCACCAGACGAGCAGTACTTC. Translating gives CAWSQSPDEQYF.